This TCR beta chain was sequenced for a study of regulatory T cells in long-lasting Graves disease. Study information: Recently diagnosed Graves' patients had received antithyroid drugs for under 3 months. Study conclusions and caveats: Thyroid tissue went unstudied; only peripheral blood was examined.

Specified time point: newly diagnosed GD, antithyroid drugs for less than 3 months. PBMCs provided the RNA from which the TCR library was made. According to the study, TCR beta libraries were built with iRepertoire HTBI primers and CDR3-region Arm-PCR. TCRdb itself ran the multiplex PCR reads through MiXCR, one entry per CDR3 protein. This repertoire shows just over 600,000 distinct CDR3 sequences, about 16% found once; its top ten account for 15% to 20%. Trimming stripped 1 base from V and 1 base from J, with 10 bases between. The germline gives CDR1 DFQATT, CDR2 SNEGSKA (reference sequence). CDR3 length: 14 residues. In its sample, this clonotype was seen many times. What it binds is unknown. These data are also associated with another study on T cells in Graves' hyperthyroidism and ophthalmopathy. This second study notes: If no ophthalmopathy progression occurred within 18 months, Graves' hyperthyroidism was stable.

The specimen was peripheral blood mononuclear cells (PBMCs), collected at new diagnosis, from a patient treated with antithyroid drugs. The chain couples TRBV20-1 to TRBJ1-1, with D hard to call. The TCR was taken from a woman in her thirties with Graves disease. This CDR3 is CSARVTHTNTEAFF. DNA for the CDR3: TGCAGTGCTAGAGTTACACATACGAACACTGAAGCTTTCTTT.